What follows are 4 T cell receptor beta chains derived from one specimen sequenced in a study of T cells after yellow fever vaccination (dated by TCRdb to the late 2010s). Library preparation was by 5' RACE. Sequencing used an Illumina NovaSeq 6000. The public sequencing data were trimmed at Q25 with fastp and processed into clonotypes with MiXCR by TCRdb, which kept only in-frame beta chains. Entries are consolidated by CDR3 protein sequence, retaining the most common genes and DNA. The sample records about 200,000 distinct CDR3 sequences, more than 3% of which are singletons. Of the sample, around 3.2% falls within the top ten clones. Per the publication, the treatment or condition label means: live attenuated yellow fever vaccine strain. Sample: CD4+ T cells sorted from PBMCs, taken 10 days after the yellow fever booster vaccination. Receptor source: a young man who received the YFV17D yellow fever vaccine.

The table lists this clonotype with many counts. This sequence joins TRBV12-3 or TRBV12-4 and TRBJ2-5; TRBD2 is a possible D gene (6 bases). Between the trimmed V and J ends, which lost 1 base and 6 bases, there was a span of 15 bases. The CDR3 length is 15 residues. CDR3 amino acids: CASSLVAGGMKTQYF. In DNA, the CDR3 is TGTGCCAGCAGTTTAGTCGCCGGGGGAATGAAGACCCAGTACTTC.

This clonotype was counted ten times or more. The CDR3, as DNA: TGTGCCAGCAGTTCCCGCTCGGGGGCGAACGGGGAGCTGTTTTTT. Its translation is CASSSRSGANGELFF. The genes are TRBV6-2 or TRBV6-3 and TRBJ2-2; D is possibly TRBD1 or TRBD2 (6 bases each). The CDR3 contains 15 residues. Trimming removed 4 bases at V and 7 bases at J, with 16 bases between. Germline V gene data show CDR1 as MNHEY and CDR2 as SVGEGT.

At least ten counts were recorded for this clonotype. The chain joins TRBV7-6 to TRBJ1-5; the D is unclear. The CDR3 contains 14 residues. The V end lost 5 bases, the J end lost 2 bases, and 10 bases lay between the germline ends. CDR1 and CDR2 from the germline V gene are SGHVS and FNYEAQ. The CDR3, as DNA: TGTGCCAGCAGCCCATCGAGGGGCAATCAGCCCCAGCATTTT. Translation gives CASSPSRGNQPQHF.

The CDR3 region has the DNA TGTGCCAGCAGCCAAGACCCGGGACAGGGGAGCTATGGCTACACCTTC. It encodes CASSQDPGQGSYGYTF. This chain joins TRBV14 and TRBJ1-2; 10 positions match TRBD1. The CDR3 contains 16 residues. V was pared by 0 bases and J by 4 bases, with 5 bases of the junction left unmatched. Germline V gene lookup returns CDR1 SGHDN and CDR2 FVKESK. Supplemented by reference TRBV14 and TRBJ1-2, the full variable domain reads EAGVTQFPSHSVIEKGQTVTLRCDPISGHDNLYWYRRVMGKEIKFLLHFVKESKQDESGMPNNRFLAERTGGTYSTLKVQPAELEDSGVYFCASSQDPGQGSYGYTFGSGTRLTVV.